Listed below are T cell receptor beta chains from one sample, sequenced in a study of cytomegalovirus exposure and HLA in healthy donors. The repertoire was sequenced with immunoSEQ multiplex PCR; TCRdb's copy has only in-frame clones and lacks some. The table shows approximately 190,000 clones, with about four fifths occurring only once. Input material: PBMCs. All receptors derive from a man aged 40-49 years in good health and CMV-seropositive. Both conserved end residues are part of each CDR3. The D gene is left open where the match is weak. Expanded clones are given a class, and other clones once, few, many or no size at all.

CDR3 protein,CDR3 DNA,D gene,J gene,V gene,clone size
CASSQLGQGNTEAFF,TGCGCCAGCAGCCAACTCGGACAGGGGAACACTGAAGCTTTCTTT,TRBD1,TRBJ1-1,TRBV4-3,NA
CASSVKGVEQYF,TGTGCCAGCAGCGTTAAAGGGGTGGAGCAGTACTTC,NA,TRBJ2-7,TRBV7-9,NA
CASSQGFATNEKLFF,TGTGCCAGCAGCCAGGGTTTTGCAACTAATGAAAAACTGTTTTTT,NA,TRBJ1-4,TRBV28,once
CASSSTGYEQYF,TGTGCCAGCAGCTCGACAGGTTACGAGCAGTACTTC,NA,TRBJ2-7,TRBV7-2,NA
CAISESGKSGYNEQFF,TGTGCCATCAGTGAGTCTGGAAAAAGCGGCTACAATGAGCAGTTCTTC,NA,TRBJ2-1,TRBV10-3,NA
CAGERVAEAFF,TGTGCCGGGGAGCGGGTGGCTGAAGCTTTCTTT,NA,TRBJ1-1,TRBV30,NA
CAISSDPTGGASNEQFF,TGTGCCATCAGTTCTGACCCGACAGGGGGCGCTTCGAATGAGCAGTTCTTC,TRBD1,TRBJ2-1,TRBV10-3,NA
CASSVGSRGLSYEQYF,TGTGCCAGCAGCGTCGGGTCTAGAGGGCTTTCCTACGAGCAGTACTTC,NA,TRBJ2-7,TRBV9,NA
CASSPRFTGGNYGYTF,TGTGCCAGCAGTCCCCGGTTCACAGGGGGTAACTATGGCTACACCTTC,TRBD1,TRBJ1-2,TRBV27,NA
CASSLQVSYNEQFF,TGCGCCAGCAGCTTGCAGGTCTCCTACAATGAGCAGTTCTTC,NA,TRBJ2-1,TRBV5-1,NA
CASSFLQGTEAFF,TGTGCCAGCAGTTTTTTACAGGGAACTGAAGCTTTCTTT,NA,TRBJ1-1,TRBV27,NA
CASSLTPGGSSGNTIYF,TGCGCCAGCAGCTTGACCCCGGGCGGGAGCTCTGGAAACACCATATATTTT,NA,TRBJ1-3,TRBV5-1,once
CASSEGLAGTYNEQFF,TGTGCCAGCAGCGAGGGACTAGCGGGGACCTACAATGAGCAGTTCTTC,TRBD2,TRBJ2-1,TRBV9,NA
CASSPYNEQFF,TGTGCCTCATCCCCCTACAATGAGCAGTTCTTC,NA,TRBJ2-1,TRBV10-3,NA
CASSPASYEQYF,TGTGCCAGCTCACCGGCTAGCTACGAGCAGTACTTC,NA,TRBJ2-7,TRBV18,NA
CASSRSPGMNTEAFF,TGTGCCAGCAGCCGTTCCCCAGGGATGAACACTGAAGCTTTCTTT,NA,TRBJ1-1,TRBV5-4,NA
CASSPTGTSGTNEQFF,TGCGCCAGCAGTCCGACCGGGACTAGCGGGACTAATGAGCAGTTCTTC,TRBD2,TRBJ2-1,TRBV5-1,once
CASSEARVYRMNRFTYGYTF,TGTGCCAGCAGTGAAGCGCGTGTGTACAGGATGAACAGGTTTACCTATGGCTACACCTTC,NA,TRBJ1-2,TRBV6-1,NA
CASRSPGQGYEQYF,TGTGCCAGCAGATCCCCGGGACAGGGTTACGAGCAGTACTTC,TRBD1,TRBJ2-7,TRBV6-6,once
CASSLVSGEQFF,TGTGCCAGCAGTTTGGTATCGGGTGAGCAGTTCTTC,NA,TRBJ2-1,TRBV6-5,once
CASSLGTSGNYEQYF,TGTGCCAGCAGTTTGGGGACTAGCGGGAACTACGAGCAGTACTTC,TRBD2,TRBJ2-7,TRBV6-5,NA
CASGGLEAFF,TGTGCCAGCGGGGGACTTGAAGCTTTCTTT,NA,TRBJ1-1,TRBV6-5,NA
CASSIMSTGELFF,TGTGCCAGTAGTATCATGAGCACCGGGGAGCTGTTTTTT,NA,TRBJ2-2,TRBV19,NA
CASTEQGISYEQYF,TGTGCCAGCACCGAACAGGGGATAAGCTACGAGCAGTACTTC,TRBD1,TRBJ2-7,TRBV6-1,NA
CASSLTENQPQHF,TGTGCCAGCAGCTTAACCGAGAATCAGCCCCAGCATTTT,NA,TRBJ1-5,TRBV7-2,NA
CASSFSLQIATYEQYF,TGTGCCAGCAGCTTTTCTTTACAGATTGCAACCTACGAGCAGTACTTC,NA,TRBJ2-7,TRBV27,NA
CASSQGQNDYGYTF,TGTGCCAGCAGCCAAGGGCAAAACGACTATGGCTACACCTTC,NA,TRBJ1-2,TRBV4-2,NA
CAWSVDGSGTEAFF,TGTGCCTGGAGTGTAGACGGATCGGGTACTGAAGCTTTCTTT,NA,TRBJ1-1,TRBV30,NA
CASSTGRGVTEAFF,TGTGCCAGTAGTACAGGGAGGGGGGTCACTGAAGCTTTCTTT,NA,TRBJ1-1,TRBV19,NA
CASRRTSTGGEQFF,TGTGCCAGCAGACGGACCTCAACGGGGGGTGAGCAGTTCTTC,TRBD2,TRBJ2-1,TRBV6-4,NA
CASRLAGSSYEQYF,TGTGCCAGCAGGTTAGCGGGATCCTCCTACGAGCAGTACTTC,TRBD2,TRBJ2-7,TRBV28,once
CSVVGRTLGGKREQYF,TGCAGCGTTGTAGGGAGGACTTTGGGGGGGAAGCGCGAGCAGTACTTC,TRBD2,TRBJ2-7,TRBV29-1,NA
CASSPIAGGPYEQYF,TGTGCCAGCAGCCCAATAGCGGGAGGGCCCTACGAGCAGTACTTC,TRBD2,TRBJ2-7,TRBV7-8,NA
CASRPGSGPTQYF,TGTGCCAGCAGACCCGGTTCAGGCCCTACGCAGTATTTT,NA,TRBJ2-3,TRBV7-2,NA